The rows below give T cell receptor beta chains drawn from one sample of a study of T cells in Graves' hyperthyroidism and ophthalmopathy. TCRdb independently ran MiXCR on the multiplex PCR reads; one entry per CDR3 protein. The table shows around 50,000 distinct CDR3 sequences, with roughly 50% occurring only once. The specimen sequenced was blood. These TCRs come from a woman aged 45-59 years with Graves' ophthalmopathy. Both conserved end residues are part of each CDR3. The D gene is left open where the match is weak. Size values are once, few and many counts, or a class for expanded clones, and some rows have none.

d_gene: TRBD2
v_gene: TRBV11-2
j_gene: TRBJ2-3
abundance: many
CDR3nt: TGTGCCAGCAGCTTAAATCGCGGGAGGGTTCCAGATACGCAGTATTTT
CDR3aa: CASSLNRGRVPDTQYF

d_gene: NA
v_gene: TRBV2
j_gene: TRBJ1-6
abundance: NA
CDR3nt: TGTGCCAGCAGTGAACGTCGGGGGGACACCAATAATTCACCCCTCCACTTT
CDR3aa: CASSERRGDTNNSPLHF

d_gene: NA
v_gene: TRBV20-1
j_gene: TRBJ2-6
abundance: once
CDR3nt: TGCAGTGCAAAACGAGGGGGCTCTGGGGCCAACGTCCTGACTTTC
CDR3aa: CSAKRGGSGANVLTF

d_gene: TRBD2
v_gene: TRBV4-1
j_gene: TRBJ2-5
abundance: NA
CDR3nt: TGCGCCAGCAGCCAAGATCTGGGACGAGCGGGGACGACCCAGTACTTC
CDR3aa: CASSQDLGRAGTTQYF

d_gene: TRBD2
v_gene: TRBV11-3
j_gene: TRBJ2-3
abundance: many
CDR3nt: TGTGCCAGCAGCGTGGCGGGAGCTACAGATACGCAGTATTTT
CDR3aa: CASSVAGATDTQYF

d_gene: TRBD1
v_gene: TRBV28
j_gene: TRBJ1-5
abundance: many
CDR3nt: TGTGCCAGCGCCACAGGGGGAAGTCAGCCCCAGCATTTT
CDR3aa: CASATGGSQPQHF

d_gene: NA
v_gene: TRBV6-5
j_gene: TRBJ2-3
abundance: many
CDR3nt: TGTGCCAGCAGTTACGGGGCGGGCTCAGATACGCAGTATTTT
CDR3aa: CASSYGAGSDTQYF

d_gene: NA
v_gene: TRBV9
j_gene: TRBJ2-6
abundance: NA
CDR3nt: TGTGCCAGCAGCGTGGGGGCCAACGTCCTGACTTTC
CDR3aa: CASSVGANVLTF

d_gene: TRBD1
v_gene: TRBV12-3/TRBV12-4
j_gene: TRBJ2-1
abundance: NA
CDR3nt: TGTGCCAGCAGTCCTCAAACAGGGGGGTTCGGCCTTTACCACAATGAGCAGTTCTTC
CDR3aa: CASSPQTGGFGLYHNEQFF

d_gene: TRBD2
v_gene: TRBV9
j_gene: TRBJ2-7
abundance: NA
CDR3nt: TGTGCCAGCAGCGTAAAGGCTAGCGGGGGGGCCACCGGGGAGCAGTACTTC
CDR3aa: CASSVKASGGATGEQYF

d_gene: NA
v_gene: TRBV2
j_gene: TRBJ2-7
abundance: medium-sized
CDR3nt: TGTGCCAGCAGGGCCTGGGACAAAGCCTACGAGCAGTACTTC
CDR3aa: CASRAWDKAYEQYF

d_gene: NA
v_gene: TRBV11-2
j_gene: TRBJ2-7
abundance: many
CDR3nt: TGTGCCAGCAGCTTAGGGAACTACGAGCAGTACTTC
CDR3aa: CASSLGNYEQYF

d_gene: TRBD1
v_gene: TRBV5-1
j_gene: TRBJ1-1
abundance: many
CDR3nt: TGCGCCAGCAGCTTGGTGGGGACAGAACCGAACACTGAAGCTTTCTTT
CDR3aa: CASSLVGTEPNTEAFF

d_gene: TRBD1
v_gene: TRBV28
j_gene: TRBJ2-1
abundance: few
CDR3nt: TGTGCCAGCAAAAATGCAGGGGGTCCCCACAATGAGCAGTTCTTC
CDR3aa: CASKNAGGPHNEQFF

d_gene: TRBD2
v_gene: TRBV2
j_gene: TRBJ2-7
abundance: NA
CDR3nt: TGTGCCAGCAGTGACAGCGGGGGGGCCTACGAGCAGTACTTC
CDR3aa: CASSDSGGAYEQYF

d_gene: TRBD2
v_gene: TRBV12-5
j_gene: TRBJ2-5
abundance: NA
CDR3nt: TGTGCTAGTGGCACAGGACTAGCGGGGGCTGAAGAGACCCAGTACTTC
CDR3aa: CASGTGLAGAEETQYF

d_gene: TRBD1
v_gene: TRBV24-1
j_gene: TRBJ2-2
abundance: NA
CDR3nt: TGTGCCACCAGACAGGGGGCGGGAGGGGAGCTGTTTTTT
CDR3aa: CATRQGAGGELFF